The 4 T cell receptor beta chains below were found in one sample sequenced in a study of CD8 T cells in Susac syndrome. Reverse transcription of 0.5 to 1 ug RNA was performed with random hexamers. TCRdb reanalysed the immunoSEQ multiplex PCR reads using MiXCR and keeps one entry per CDR3 protein. The sample includes about 80,000 distinct CDR3 sequences, approximately 94% seen only once; the top ten take roughly 0.26%. The specimen was CD8+ T cells from PBMCs. These receptors were obtained from a human donor in good health.

The rearrangement uses TRBV25-1 and TRBJ1-6; the D is unclear. The ends were cut back, 1 base at V and 9 bases at J, with 4 bases in the middle. Per the germline V gene, CDR1 is MGHDK and CDR2 is SYGVNS. CDR3 size: 12 residues. The CDR3 coding sequence is TGTGCCAGCAGTGAATTAGGTTCACCCCTCCACTTT. It codes for CASSELGSPLHF. Full variable domain (remainder filled in from reference TRBV25-1 and TRBJ1-6): EADIYQTPRYLVIGTGKKITLECSQTMGHDKMYWYQQDPGMELHLIHYSYGVNSTEKGDLSSESTVSRIRTEHFPLTLESARPSHTSQYLCASSELGSPLHFGNGTRLTVT.

This clonotype came up once. V is TRBV2 and J is TRBJ2-7; unclear D gene. The CDR3 is 12 amino acids. Trimming left V 7 bases short and J 1 base short, with 8 bases between. CDR1 is SNHLY and CDR2 is FYNNEI in the germline V gene. The CDR3 nucleotides read TGTGCCAGCAACGGACCTTCCTACGAGCAGTACTTC. The encoded protein is CASNGPSYEQYF. Complete variable domain (other parts from reference TRBV2 and TRBJ2-7): EPEVTQTPSHQVTQMGQEVILRCVPISNHLYFYWYRQILGQKVEFLVSFYNNEISEKSEIFDDQFSVERPDGSNFTLKIRSTKLEDSAMYFCASNGPSYEQYFGPGTRLTVT.

CDR3 protein: CASSFVSYEKLFF. The CDR3 DNA sequence: TGTGCCAGCAGTTTCGTCAGTTATGAAAAACTGTTTTTT. The J gene is TRBJ1-4, the V gene TRBV28, with unresolved D. Germline V lookup: CDR1 MDHEN, CDR2 SYDVKM. CDR3 size: 13 residues. Trimming removed 3 bases from V and 6 bases from J, with 8 bases in between.

The DNA of the CDR3 is TGTGCTAGTGGTCCGTACTACAATGAGCAGTTCTTC. Protein: CASGPYYNEQFF. The genes are TRBV12-5 and TRBJ2-1; D remains ambiguous. Germline CDR1 and CDR2: LGHNT and FRNRAP. V was shortened by 5 bases and J by 3 bases, with 5 bases between the two germline ends. CDR3 length: 12 amino acids.